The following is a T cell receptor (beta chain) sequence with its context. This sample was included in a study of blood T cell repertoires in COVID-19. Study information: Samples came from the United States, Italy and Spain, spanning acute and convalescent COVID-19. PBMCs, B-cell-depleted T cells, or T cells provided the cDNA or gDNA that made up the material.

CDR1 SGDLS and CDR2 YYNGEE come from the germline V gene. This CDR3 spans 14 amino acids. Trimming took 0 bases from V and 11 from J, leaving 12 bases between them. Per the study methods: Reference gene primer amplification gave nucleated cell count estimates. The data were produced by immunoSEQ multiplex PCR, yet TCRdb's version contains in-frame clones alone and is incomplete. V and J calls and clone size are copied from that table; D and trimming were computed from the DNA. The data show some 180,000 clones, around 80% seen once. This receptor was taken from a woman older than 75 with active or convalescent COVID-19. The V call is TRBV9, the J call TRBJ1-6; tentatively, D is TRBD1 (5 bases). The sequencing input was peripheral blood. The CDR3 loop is CASSVVPTETPLHF. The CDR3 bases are TGTGCCAGCAGCGTAGTCCCGACAGAAACACCCCTCCACTTT.